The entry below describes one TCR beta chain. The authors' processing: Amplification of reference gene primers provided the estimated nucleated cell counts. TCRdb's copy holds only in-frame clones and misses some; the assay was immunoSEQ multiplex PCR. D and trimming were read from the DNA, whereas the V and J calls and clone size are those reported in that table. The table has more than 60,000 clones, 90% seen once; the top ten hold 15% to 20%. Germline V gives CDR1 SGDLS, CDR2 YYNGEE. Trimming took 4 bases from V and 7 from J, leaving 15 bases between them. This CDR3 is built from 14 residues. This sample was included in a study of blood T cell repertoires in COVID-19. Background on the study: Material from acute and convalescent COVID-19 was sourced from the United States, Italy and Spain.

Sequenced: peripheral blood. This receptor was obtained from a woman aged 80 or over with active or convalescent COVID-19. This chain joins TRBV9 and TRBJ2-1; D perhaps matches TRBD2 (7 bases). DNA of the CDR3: TGTGCCAGCAGCACATTGGGGGGGCAGAATGAGCAGTTCTTC. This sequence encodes CASSTLGGQNEQFF.